Below are 6 T cell receptor beta chains sequenced from a single sample in a study of blood T cell repertoires in COVID-19. Using immunoSEQ multiplex PCR, the repertoire was profiled, and TCRdb retains in-frame clones only, with some absent. The sample records about 89,000 clones, roughly 80% being singletons. Sequences were obtained from peripheral blood. The receptors come from a human donor in a cohort sampled during active COVID-19.

The rearrangement joins TRBV6-6 to TRBJ2-7; TRBD2 agrees at 8 bases. Trimming cost V 1 base and J 2 bases; bases outside gene matches: 7. This CDR3 is 16 amino acids long. The germline CDR1 and CDR2 sequences are MNHNY and SVGAGI (reference sequence). The CDR3 sequence: CASSYWASGSTYEQYF. In DNA form, the CDR3 reads TGTGCCAGCAGTTACTGGGCTAGCGGGTCTACCTACGAGCAGTACTTC.

V is TRBV28 and J is TRBJ1-5; 7 bases map to TRBD1. Per germline, CDR1 MDHEN and CDR2 SYDVKM. The CDR3 consists of 16 residues. J was trimmed by 3 bases and V by 6 bases; bases with no gene match: 11. Here the CDR3 reads CASRRPGQIPNQPQHF. Written as DNA, the CDR3 is TGTGCCAGCAGACGTCCGGGACAGATACCCAATCAGCCCCAGCATTTT.

The chain employs TRBV19 and TRBJ2-1; TRBD1 matches at 7 bases. The CDR3 is made up of 16 amino acids. Germline CDR1 and CDR2: LNHDA and SQIVND (reference sequence). The J segment lost 0 bases and the V segment lost 5 bases, leaving 7 bases of the junction unmatched. The CDR3 region is CASSSLAGGSYNEQFF. CDR3 in DNA: TGTGCCAGTAGTTCCCTCGCAGGGGGCTCCTACAATGAGCAGTTCTTC.

This rearrangement joins TRBV5-4 to TRBJ2-5; D is perhaps TRBD1 (5 bases). CDR1 and CDR2 (germline): SGHNT, YYREEE (reference sequence). V was pared by 7 bases and J by 4 bases, with 20 bases between. The CDR3 consists of 15 residues. The chain's CDR3 is CASARASASRETQYF. Written as DNA, the CDR3 is TGTGCCAGCGCCAGGGCTTCCGCTTCGAGAGAGACCCAGTACTTC.

The rearrangement links TRBV5-8 to TRBJ2-1; maybe TRBD2 (6 bases). CDR3 length equals 14 residues. V was shortened by 5 bases and J by 7 bases, with 16 bases between the two germline ends. Germline V gene lookup returns CDR1 SGHTS and CDR2 YDEGEE. CDR3 sequence (DNA): TGTGCCAGCAGGCGGGGTGGTATGGAAAATGAGCAGTTCTTC. Protein sequence: CASRRGGMENEQFF.

This chain joins TRBV19 and TRBJ2-4; 10 nucleotides match TRBD1. Germline V CDR1 and CDR2: LNHDA, SQIVND (reference sequence). V was pared by 7 bases and J by 6 bases, with 6 bases of the junction left unmatched. The CDR3 covers 14 residues. This CDR3 reads CASIGTGVGNIQYF. DNA of the CDR3: TGTGCCAGTATTGGGACAGGGGTTGGAAACATTCAGTACTTC.